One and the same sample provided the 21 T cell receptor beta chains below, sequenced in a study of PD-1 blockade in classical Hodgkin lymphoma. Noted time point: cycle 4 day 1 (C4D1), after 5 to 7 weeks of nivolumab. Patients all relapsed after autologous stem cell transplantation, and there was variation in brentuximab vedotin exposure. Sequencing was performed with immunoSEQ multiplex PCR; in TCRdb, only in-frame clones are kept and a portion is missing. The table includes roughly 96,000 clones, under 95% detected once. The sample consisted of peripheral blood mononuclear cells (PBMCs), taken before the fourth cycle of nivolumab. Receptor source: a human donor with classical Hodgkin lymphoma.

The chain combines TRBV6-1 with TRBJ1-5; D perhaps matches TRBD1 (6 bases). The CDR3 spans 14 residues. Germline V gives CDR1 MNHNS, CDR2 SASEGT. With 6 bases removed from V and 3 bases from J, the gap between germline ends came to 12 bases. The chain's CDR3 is CASSPGAANQPQHF. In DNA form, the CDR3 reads TGTGCCAGCAGCCCAGGGGCGGCCAATCAGCCCCAGCATTTT.

The DNA for the CDR3 is TGTGCCTGGAGTACCCCTAGCGAAGGGACCTACGAGCAGTACTTC. This codes for CAWSTPSEGTYEQYF. V and J are TRBV30 and TRBJ2-7; D perhaps matches TRBD2 (6 bases). The CDR3 length is 15 residues. V was shortened by 2 bases and J by 2 bases, with 16 bases between the two germline ends. Germline loops: CDR1 GTSNPN, CDR2 SVGIG (reference sequence).

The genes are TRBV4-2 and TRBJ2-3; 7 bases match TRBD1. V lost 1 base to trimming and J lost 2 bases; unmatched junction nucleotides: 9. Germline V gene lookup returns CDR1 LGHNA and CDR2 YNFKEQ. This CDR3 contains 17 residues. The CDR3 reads CASSQVGAGTATDTQYF. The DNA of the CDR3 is TGTGCCAGCAGCCAAGTCGGGGCTGGGACAGCCACAGATACGCAGTATTTT.

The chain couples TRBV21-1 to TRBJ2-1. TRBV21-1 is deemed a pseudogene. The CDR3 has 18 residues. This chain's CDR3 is CASSLRGVVGNPYYEQFF. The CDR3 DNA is TGTGCCAGCAGCCTGAGAGGGGTTGTGGGTAATCCTTACTATGAGCAGTTCTTC.

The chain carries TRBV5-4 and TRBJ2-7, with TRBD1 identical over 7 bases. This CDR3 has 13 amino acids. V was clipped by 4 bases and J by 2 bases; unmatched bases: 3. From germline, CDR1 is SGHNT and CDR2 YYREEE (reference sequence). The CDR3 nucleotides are TGTGCCAGCAGCCCGGGGACAGCCTACGAGCAGTACTTC. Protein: CASSPGTAYEQYF.

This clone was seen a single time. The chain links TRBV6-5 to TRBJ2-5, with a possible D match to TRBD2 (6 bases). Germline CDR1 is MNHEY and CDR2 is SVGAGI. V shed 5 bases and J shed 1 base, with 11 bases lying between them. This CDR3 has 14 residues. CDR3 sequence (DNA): TGTGCCAGCAGTAGGGGCGGGGTCCAAGAGACCCAGTACTTC. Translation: CASSRGGVQETQYF.

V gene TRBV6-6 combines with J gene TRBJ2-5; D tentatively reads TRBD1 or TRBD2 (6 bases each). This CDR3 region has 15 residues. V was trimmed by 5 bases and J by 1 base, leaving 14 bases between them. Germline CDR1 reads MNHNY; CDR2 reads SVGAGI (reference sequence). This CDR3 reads CASSGTGAPQETQYF. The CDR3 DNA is TGTGCCAGCAGTGGTACGGGGGCCCCCCAAGAGACCCAGTACTTC.

The CDR3 DNA follows: TGTGCCAGCAGTCCAACGAACACCGGGGAGCTGTTTTTT. This gives the protein CASSPTNTGELFF. The chain joins TRBV28 to TRBJ2-2; no reliable D call. Trimming stripped 5 bases from V and 0 bases from J, with 4 bases between. The CDR3 loop spans 13 amino acids. Germline V lookup: CDR1 MDHEN, CDR2 SYDVKM.

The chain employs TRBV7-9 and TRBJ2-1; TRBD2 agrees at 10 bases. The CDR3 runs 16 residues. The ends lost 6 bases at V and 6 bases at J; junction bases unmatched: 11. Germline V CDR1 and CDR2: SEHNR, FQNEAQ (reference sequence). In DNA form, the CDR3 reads TGTGCCAGCAGTTTCCCTAGCGGGAGTTTGGCCAATGAGCAGTTCTTC. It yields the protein CASSFPSGSLANEQFF.

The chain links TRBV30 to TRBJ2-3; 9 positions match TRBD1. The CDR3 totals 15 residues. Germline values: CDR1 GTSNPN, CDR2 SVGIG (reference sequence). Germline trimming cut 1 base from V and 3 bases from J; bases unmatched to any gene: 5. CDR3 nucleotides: TGTGCCTGGAGTGCCGGGGACAGGGCGACAGATACGCAGTATTTT. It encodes CAWSAGDRATDTQYF.

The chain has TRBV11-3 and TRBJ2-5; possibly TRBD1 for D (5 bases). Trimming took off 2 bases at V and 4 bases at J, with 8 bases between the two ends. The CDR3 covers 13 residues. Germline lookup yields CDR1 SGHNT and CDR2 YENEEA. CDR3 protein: CASSLSGIETQYF. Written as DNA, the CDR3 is TGTGCCAGCAGCTTATCAGGGATAGAGACCCAGTACTTC.

CDR3 coding DNA: TGTGCCAGCAGTTCGACTAGCTCGGGCTACGAGCAGTACTTC. Its translation is CASSSTSSGYEQYF. The J gene is TRBJ2-7, the V gene TRBV28, with 7 bases that match TRBD2. There are 14 residues in the CDR3. J lost 3 bases, V lost 4 bases, and 6 bases had no gene match. Germline lookup yields CDR1 MDHEN and CDR2 SYDVKM.

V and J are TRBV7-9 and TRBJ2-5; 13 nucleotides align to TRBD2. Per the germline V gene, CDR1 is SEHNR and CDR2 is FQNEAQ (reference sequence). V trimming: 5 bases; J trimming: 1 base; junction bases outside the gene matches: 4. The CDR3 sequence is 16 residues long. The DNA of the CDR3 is TGTGCCAGCAGCAAGGGACTAGCGGGACCCCAAGAGACCCAGTACTTC. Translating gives CASSKGLAGPQETQYF.

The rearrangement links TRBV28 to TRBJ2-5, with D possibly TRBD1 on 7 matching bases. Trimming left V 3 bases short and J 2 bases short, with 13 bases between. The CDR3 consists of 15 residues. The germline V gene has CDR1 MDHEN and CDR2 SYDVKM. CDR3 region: CASSFQGGVQETQYF. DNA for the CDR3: TGTGCCAGCAGTTTTCAGGGGGGTGTGCAAGAGACCCAGTACTTC.

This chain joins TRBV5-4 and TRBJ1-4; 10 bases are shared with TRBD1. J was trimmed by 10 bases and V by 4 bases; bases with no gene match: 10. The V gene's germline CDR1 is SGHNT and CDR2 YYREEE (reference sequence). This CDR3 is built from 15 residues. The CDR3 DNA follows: TGTGCCAGCAGCCCTGGGACAGGGGACGGAGGAAAACTGTTTTTT. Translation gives CASSPGTGDGGKLFF. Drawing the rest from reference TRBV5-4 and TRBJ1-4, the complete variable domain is ETGVTQSPTHLIKTRGQQVTLRCSSQSGHNTVSWYQQALGQGPQFIFQYYREEENGRGNFPPRFSGLQFPNYSSELNVNALELDDSALYLCASSPGTGDGGKLFFGSGTQLSVL.

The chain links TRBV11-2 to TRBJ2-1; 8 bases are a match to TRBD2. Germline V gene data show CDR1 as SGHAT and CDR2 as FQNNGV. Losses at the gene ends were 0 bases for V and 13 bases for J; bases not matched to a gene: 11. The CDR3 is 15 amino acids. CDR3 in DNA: TGTGCCAGCAGCTTAGATGGTCGAGGGACTAGTGGACAGTTCTTC. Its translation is CASSLDGRGTSGQFF.

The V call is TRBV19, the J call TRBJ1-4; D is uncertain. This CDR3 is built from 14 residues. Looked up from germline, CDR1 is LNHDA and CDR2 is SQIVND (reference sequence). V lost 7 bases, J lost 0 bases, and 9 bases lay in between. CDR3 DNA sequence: TGTGCCAGTAAACCGACTGCAACTAATGAAAAACTGTTTTTT. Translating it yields CASKPTATNEKLFF.

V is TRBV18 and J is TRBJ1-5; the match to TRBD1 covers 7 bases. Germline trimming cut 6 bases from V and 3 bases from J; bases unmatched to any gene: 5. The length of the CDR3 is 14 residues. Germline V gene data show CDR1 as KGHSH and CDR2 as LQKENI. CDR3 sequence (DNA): TGTGCCAGCTCCCGAGACAGGGACAATCAGCCCCAGCATTTT. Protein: CASSRDRDNQPQHF.

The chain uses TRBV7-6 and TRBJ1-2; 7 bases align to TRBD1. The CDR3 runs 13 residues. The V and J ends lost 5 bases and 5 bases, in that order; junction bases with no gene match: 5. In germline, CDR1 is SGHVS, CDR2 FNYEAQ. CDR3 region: CASSAGGGYGYTF. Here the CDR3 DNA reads TGTGCCAGCAGCGCAGGGGGGGGTTATGGCTACACCTTC.

The CDR3 loop is CSAGTGAREQFF. The CDR3 bases are TGCAGCGCCGGGACAGGGGCACGTGAGCAGTTCTTC. This chain uses TRBV29-1 with TRBJ2-1; 10 bases are shared with TRBD1. Germline V lookup: CDR1 SQVTM, CDR2 ANQGSEA. J lost 9 bases, V lost 7 bases, and 6 bases had no gene match. The CDR3 covers 12 residues.

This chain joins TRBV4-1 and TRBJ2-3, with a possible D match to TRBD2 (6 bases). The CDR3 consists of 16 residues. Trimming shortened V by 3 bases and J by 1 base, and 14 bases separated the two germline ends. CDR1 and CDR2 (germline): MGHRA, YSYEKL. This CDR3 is CASSHWGRGGTDTQYF. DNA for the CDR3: TGCGCCAGCAGCCATTGGGGTCGCGGGGGCACAGATACGCAGTATTTT.